Presented here are 8 T cell receptor beta chains from one specimen sequenced in a study of tumor-infiltrating lymphocytes in localized non-small cell lung cancer. This table comes from immunoSEQ multiplex PCR, and its TCRdb copy is limited to in-frame clones, with some not included. The sample carries 6,000 to 7,000 clones, around 69% recorded once. Sequenced: lung tumor tissue. The receptors were sampled from a human donor with non-small cell lung cancer.

The table lists this clone with a count of one. J is TRBJ2-7 and V is TRBV6-6, with a weak D call TRBD1 (6 bases). V lost 6 bases to trimming and J lost 2 bases, with 14 bases between them. This CDR3 contains 14 residues. The V gene's germline CDR1 is MNHNY and CDR2 SVGAGI (reference sequence). The CDR3 region has the DNA TGTGCCAGCAGGCCCCGACAGGACCCCTACGAGCAGTACTTC. This codes for CASRPRQDPYEQYF.

V usage is TRBV11-3 and J usage is TRBJ1-4, with D perhaps TRBD1 (5 bases). Germline CDR1 is SGHNT and CDR2 is YENEEA. The CDR3 covers 15 residues. Trimming took off 2 bases at V and 4 bases at J, with 11 bases between the two ends. The CDR3 DNA is TGTGCCAGCAGCTTAAGGTCAGGGAGTAATGAAAAACTGTTTTTT. As protein: CASSLRSGSNEKLFF.

The V call is TRBV18, the J call TRBJ1-6; D gene ambiguous. Trimming stripped 3 bases from V and 6 bases from J, with 3 bases between. This CDR3 comprises 12 residues. Germline V gene lookup returns CDR1 KGHSH and CDR2 LQKENI. The DNA of the CDR3 is TGTGCCAGCTCACCGGCTAATTCACCCCTCCACTTT. Its protein is CASSPANSPLHF.

This clone was counted once. The chain recombines TRBV5-1 with TRBJ2-1; 12 bases line up with TRBD2. Germline-derived CDR1 and CDR2 are SGHRS and YFSETQ. This CDR3 region has 15 residues. Trimming removed 0 bases from V and 9 bases from J; junction bases left unmatched: 4. The CDR3 protein is CASSLASGGAFEQFF. The CDR3 bases are TGCGCCAGCAGCTTGGCTAGCGGGGGGGCCTTTGAGCAGTTCTTC. Combining the CDR3 with reference TRBV5-1 and TRBJ2-1 gives the whole variable domain KAGVTQTPRYLIKTRGQQVTLSCSPISGHRSVSWYQQTPGQGLQFLFEYFSETQRNKGNFPGRFSGRQFSNSRSEMNVSTLELGDSALYLCASSLASGGAFEQFFGPGTRLTVL.

The chain employs TRBV2 and TRBJ1-2; perhaps TRBD1 as D (5 bases). The CDR3 is 12 residues long. CDR1 is SNHLY, CDR2 FYNNEI, per germline. V was clipped by 6 bases and J by 4 bases, with 9 bases between them. Here the CDR3 reads CASREGFYGYTF. The CDR3 DNA sequence: TGTGCCAGCAGGGAGGGGTTCTATGGCTACACCTTC.

The CDR3 DNA sequence: TGTGCCAGCAGCTGGGGCGGGGGCAACACCGGGGAGCTGTTTTTT. Protein: CASSWGGGNTGELFF. The rearrangement joins TRBV11-3 to TRBJ2-2, with D perhaps matching TRBD2 (7 bases). Germline CDR1 and CDR2: SGHNT and YENEEA. V was shortened by 4 bases and J by 2 bases, with 11 bases between the two germline ends. The CDR3 extends over 15 amino acids.

The CDR3 protein is CASSLVSQGGTEAFF. The CDR3 nucleotides are TGTGCCAGCAGCTTGGTCAGTCAGGGGGGGACTGAAGCTTTCTTT. The chain couples TRBV5-6 to TRBJ1-1; TRBD1 aligns across 7 bases. Per germline, CDR1 SGHDT and CDR2 YYEEEE. CDR3 length: 15 amino acids. The ends lost 0 bases at V and 5 bases at J; junction bases unmatched: 7.

The chain links TRBV29-1 to TRBJ1-3; weak D call: TRBD1 (5 bases). CDR1 and CDR2 (germline): SQVTM, ANQGSEA. There are 14 residues in the CDR3. V lost 7 bases to trimming and J lost 0 bases, with 13 bases between them. DNA for the CDR3: TGCAGCGCCAAACCGACAGCCTCTGGAAACACCATATATTTT. Its protein product is CSAKPTASGNTIYF.